These 30 T cell receptor beta chains were all obtained from the same sample, sequenced in a study of T cells in Graves' hyperthyroidism and ophthalmopathy. Amplification targeted TCR beta CDR3 regions from RNA transcripts. The HTBI set primed first-round TCR CDR3 RT-PCR. TCRdb re-derived calls from the multiplex PCR reads in MiXCR, one entry per CDR3 protein. The sample yields around 760,000 distinct CDR3 sequences, about a third seen once. Sequenced material: blood. The receptor set was obtained from a middle-aged woman with Graves' hyperthyroidism.

There are many counts of this clonotype. The chain employs TRBV10-3 and TRBJ2-2; no definite D call. Trimming removed 0 bases from V and 5 bases from J, with 4 bases in between. Germline V lookup: CDR1 ENHRY, CDR2 SYGVKD. The CDR3 loop spans 13 amino acids. The CDR3 sequence is CAISESGTGELFF. The DNA of the CDR3 is TGTGCCATCAGTGAGTCGGGGACCGGGGAGCTGTTTTTT.

This clonotype was seen at least ten times. The chain employs TRBV10-3 and TRBJ1-1; TRBD1 matches 12 bases. J lost 7 bases, V lost 7 bases, and 7 bases had no gene match. Germline lookup yields CDR1 ENHRY and CDR2 SYGVKD. The CDR3 is 14 amino acids. CDR3 bases: TGTGCCATCACGGGGGGACAGGGGGCTGGTGAAGCTTTCTTT. Its protein is CAITGGQGAGEAFF.

The chain joins TRBV5-1 to TRBJ2-7; D possibly corresponds to TRBD2 (5 bases). The V and J ends lost 3 bases and 3 bases respectively, with 22 bases between them. CDR3 length equals 17 residues. Germline V CDR1 and CDR2: SGHRS, YFSETQ. This CDR3 reads CASSSRPGKVGVYEQYF. The CDR3 DNA reads TGCGCCAGCAGCTCCCGACCCGGAAAGGTGGGAGTCTACGAGCAGTACTTC.

The chain couples TRBV24-1 to TRBJ2-1; D gene unclear. The CDR3 is made up of 16 amino acids. The germline CDR1 and CDR2 sequences are KGHDR and SFDVKD. Deletions cut 1 base from V and 5 bases from J, with 14 bases between. CDR3 region: CATSDFPGRPNNEQFF. CDR3 coding DNA: TGTGCCACCAGTGATTTTCCAGGCCGTCCTAACAATGAGCAGTTCTTC.

Remarks on this clonotype: This may stem from a read error, because a much larger clone lies one nucleotide away. The gene calls are TRBV7-6 and TRBJ2-7; 7 nucleotides align to TRBD1. This CDR3 comprises 15 residues. Germline trimming cut 4 bases from V and 3 bases from J; bases unmatched to any gene: 9. Germline CDR1 SGHVS, CDR2 FNYEAQ. CDR3 DNA sequence: TGTGCCAGCAGCTCCCACAGGGGACGGCTCTACGAGCAGTACTTC. It translates to CASSSHRGRLYEQYF. The full variable domain, completed using reference TRBV7-6 and TRBJ2-7, is GAGVSQSPRYKVTKRGQDVALRCDPISGHVSLYWYRQALGQGPEFLTYFNYEAQQDKSGLPNDRFSAERPEGSISTLTIQRTEQRDSAMYRCASSSHRGRLYEQYFGPGTRLTVT.

This clonotype was seen at least ten times. The gene calls are TRBV19 and TRBJ1-2; a weak D match, TRBD1 (6 bases). The CDR3 has 14 residues. Trimming shortened V by 5 bases and J by 2 bases, and 12 bases separated the two germline ends. The germline V gene has CDR1 LNHDA and CDR2 SQIVND (reference sequence). The CDR3 nucleotides are TGTGCCAGTAGTCGACAGGACGGGAACTATGGCTACACCTTC. Protein: CASSRQDGNYGYTF.

This clonotype was picked up a small number of times. Germline and junction disagree at one end, which may indicate a read error. Here the CDR3 reads CASSRNQGQSKGNTIYF. CDR3 sequence (DNA): TGCGCCAGCAGCCGGAATCAAGGACAATCAAAGGGAAACACCATATATTTT. The chain is built from TRBV7-2 and TRBJ1-3, with a possible D match to TRBD1 (5 bases). This CDR3 comprises 17 residues. Germline V CDR1 and CDR2: SGHTA, FQGNSA.

This clonotype turned up a few times. V usage is TRBV7-9 and J usage is TRBJ2-7; D is ambiguous. Germline CDR1 reads SEHNR; CDR2 reads FQNEAQ (reference sequence). Trimming cost V 6 bases and J 0 bases, with 12 bases left between them. The CDR3 runs 14 residues. CDR3 DNA sequence: TGTGCCAGCAGACCTGCATCCAGCTCCTACGAGCAGTACTTC. This encodes CASRPASSSYEQYF.

The chain recombines TRBV7-2 with TRBJ1-2; 9 bases map to TRBD1. The germline V gene has CDR1 SGHTA and CDR2 FQGNSA. The CDR3 consists of 12 residues. The CDR3 here is CAGGTGKYGYTF. The DNA for the CDR3 is TGTGCTGGTGGGACAGGGAAATATGGCTACACCTTC.

Ten or more counts support this clonotype. The chain is built from TRBV6-2 or TRBV6-3 and TRBJ1-5; D remains unclear. Trimming took off 5 bases at V and 3 bases at J, with 5 bases between the two ends. The CDR3 contains 12 residues. Per the germline V gene, CDR1 is MNHEY and CDR2 is SVGEGT. CDR3 sequence: CASSHYNQPQHF. In nucleotides, the CDR3 is TGTGCCAGCAGTCACTACAATCAGCCCCAGCATTTT.

In its sample, this clonotype was seen many times. This rearrangement joins TRBV20-1 to TRBJ1-1; D remains ambiguous. Germline V lookup: CDR1 DFQATT, CDR2 SNEGSKA (reference sequence). This CDR3 region has 13 residues. Deletions cut 2 bases from V and 0 bases from J, with 7 bases between. CDR3 sequence reads: CSARFGVNTEAFF. In nucleotides, the CDR3 is TGCAGTGCTAGATTTGGGGTGAACACTGAAGCTTTCTTT.

This clonotype appeared many times. The CDR3 DNA reads TGCAGGGCGGGGGACAACTATGGCTACACCTTC. Protein: CRAGDNYGYTF. The chain has TRBV20-1 and TRBJ1-2, with D maybe TRBD1 (5 bases). CDR1 is DFQATT, CDR2 SNEGSKA, per germline (reference sequence). CDR3 length equals 11 residues.

The chain is built from TRBV25-1 and TRBJ2-3; perhaps TRBD2 as D (8 bases). Germline loops: CDR1 MGHDK, CDR2 SYGVNS. The V end lost 6 bases, the J end lost 3 bases, and 22 bases lay between the germline ends. The CDR3 totals 17 residues. This CDR3 reads CASSRNALAGQTDTQYF. In DNA, the CDR3 is TGTGCCAGCAGCCGAAATGCGTTAGCGGGACAGACAGATACGCAGTATTTT.

At least ten counts were recorded for this clonotype. This chain links TRBV19 with TRBJ1-2, with 8 positions matching TRBD1. The germline V gene has CDR1 LNHDA and CDR2 SQIVND (reference sequence). The CDR3 is made up of 16 amino acids. Trimming at V came to 4 bases and at J to 8 bases, leaving 15 bases not matched to a gene. CDR3 sequence (DNA): TGTGCCAGTAGTACCAGACAGGGGAAATCTTTAGGGGGCTACACCTTC. This encodes CASSTRQGKSLGGYTF.

In its sample, this clonotype was seen many times. This chain links TRBV7-8 with TRBJ1-2, with D uncertain. CDR1 and CDR2 from the germline V gene are SGHVS and FQNEAQ. V dropped 5 bases and J dropped 2 bases, with 12 bases sitting between them. The CDR3 contains 14 residues. The chain's CDR3 is CASSRGRENYGYTF. The DNA of the CDR3 is TGTGCCAGCAGCCGTGGGAGGGAAAACTATGGCTACACCTTC.

The chain recombines TRBV7-2 with TRBJ2-1, with D tentatively TRBD2 (6 bases). The CDR3 has 14 residues. Trimming cost V 5 bases and J 3 bases, with 11 bases left between them. Germline CDR1 is SGHTA and CDR2 is FQGNSA. CDR3 in amino acids: CASSPGTFYNEQFF. The CDR3 DNA is TGTGCCAGCAGCCCCGGGACTTTCTACAATGAGCAGTTCTTC.

There are a few counts of this clonotype. V gene TRBV2 combines with J gene TRBJ2-7; no definite D call. The J call may be faulty, since TRBJ2-1 better matches the DNA end. Germline assignment: CDR1 SNHLY and CDR2 FYNNEI. This CDR3 has 11 amino acids. The DNA for the CDR3 is TGTGCCAGCGCTTTCGGTCGGAAGCAGTTCTTC. It codes for CASAFGRKQFF.

This chain uses TRBV7-2 with TRBJ1-4; D is unclear. The CDR3 spans 12 residues. V was cut by 3 bases and J by 12 bases, with 11 bases left in between. The germline V gene has CDR1 SGHTA and CDR2 FQGNSA. The CDR3 DNA is TGTGCCAGCAGCTTCCGAGGGTCGGAACTGTTTTTT. Translating gives CASSFRGSELFF.

The J gene is TRBJ1-5, the V gene TRBV19; D is ambiguous. Germline V gene sequence: CDR1 LNHDA, CDR2 SQIVND (reference sequence). V dropped 6 bases and J dropped 0 bases, with 12 bases sitting between them. The CDR3 is 15 amino acids. As DNA, the CDR3 is TGTGCCAGTAGAAACTTCGATGGTAGCAATCAGCCCCAGCATTTT. It yields the protein CASRNFDGSNQPQHF.

This clonotype was seen ten or more times. The rearrangement uses TRBV7-9 and TRBJ1-5; D is unclear. Between the trimmed V and J ends, which lost 4 bases and 7 bases, there was a span of 23 bases. Germline CDR1 SEHNR, CDR2 FQNEAQ (reference sequence). The CDR3 runs to 17 residues. The CDR3 sequence is CASSSLKDGLRGQPQHF. The CDR3 coding sequence is TGTGCCAGCAGCTCCCTAAAGGACGGACTTCGGGGACAGCCCCAGCATTTT.

The rearrangement joins TRBV6-6 to TRBJ2-2; 9 bases are a match to TRBD1. The CDR3 covers 18 residues. The V segment lost 2 bases and the J segment 5 bases; nucleotides outside the gene matches: 12. From germline, CDR1 is MNHNY and CDR2 SVGAGI (reference sequence). Here the CDR3 reads CASSYRIWDRVKTGELFF. In nucleotides, the CDR3 is TGTGCCAGCAGTTACAGAATCTGGGACAGGGTAAAAACCGGGGAGCTGTTTTTT.

This rearrangement joins TRBV2 to TRBJ2-3; D is unresolved. Trimming removed 4 bases from V and 2 bases from J, with 10 bases in between. CDR3 length: 14 residues. The germline CDR1 and CDR2 sequences are SNHLY and FYNNEI. CDR3 DNA: TGTGCCAGCAGTGGGCCAGACCTCACAGATACGCAGTATTTT. It encodes CASSGPDLTDTQYF.

This clonotype was recorded a few times. This sequence joins TRBV4-1 and TRBJ2-5; D possibly uses TRBD1 or TRBD2 (5 bases each). From germline, CDR1 is MGHRA and CDR2 YSYEKL. The V end was cut by 2 bases, the J end by 1 base, with 11 bases between. There are 15 residues in the CDR3. For the CDR3, the DNA is TGCGCCAGCAGCCAATGGGACGGCCCCCAAGAGACCCAGTACTTC. Its protein product is CASSQWDGPQETQYF.

This clonotype showed up many times. The chain is built from TRBV4-3 and TRBJ1-2, with TRBD1 as a possible D gene (5 bases). Germline lookup yields CDR1 LGHNA and CDR2 YSLEER. Trimming left V 6 bases short and J 5 bases short, with 19 bases between. There are 15 residues in the CDR3. CDR3 DNA sequence: TGCGCCAGCAGACCCCAATTCGGGGACCCTTATGGCTACACCTTC. It yields the protein CASRPQFGDPYGYTF.

The chain recombines TRBV4-1 with TRBJ2-5, with TRBD1 as a possible D gene (6 bases). This CDR3 is built from 17 residues. The germline V gene has CDR1 MGHRA and CDR2 YSYEKL. Between the trimmed V and J ends, which lost 0 bases and 4 bases, there was a span of 18 bases. The CDR3 sequence: CASSQEEVTGSRETQYF. Here the CDR3 DNA reads TGCGCCAGCAGCCAAGAGGAGGTAACAGGGAGTAGAGAGACCCAGTACTTC.

This clonotype was counted ten times or more. This rearrangement joins TRBV29-1 to TRBJ2-7; weak D call: TRBD1 (6 bases). Trimming removed 1 base at V and 0 bases at J, with 10 bases between. This CDR3 spans 14 amino acids. The germline V gene encodes CDR1 SQVTM and CDR2 ANQGSEA. CDR3 amino acids: CSVEGQESSYEQYF. CDR3 nucleotides: TGCAGCGTTGAAGGACAGGAAAGCTCCTACGAGCAGTACTTC.

Ten or more counts support this clonotype. This chain connects TRBV5-1 to TRBJ2-5, with D possibly TRBD2 on 6 matching bases. Trimming cost V 0 bases and J 5 bases, with 14 bases left between them. The CDR3 sequence is 15 residues long. The germline V gene has CDR1 SGHRS and CDR2 YFSETQ. CDR3 nucleotide sequence: TGCGCCAGCAGCTTGGGGCCAGCGGGTTCCGAGACCCAGTACTTC. It translates to CASSLGPAGSETQYF. Full variable domain (missing parts from reference TRBV5-1 and TRBJ2-5): KAGVTQTPRYLIKTRGQQVTLSCSPISGHRSVSWYQQTPGQGLQFLFEYFSETQRNKGNFPGRFSGRQFSNSRSEMNVSTLELGDSALYLCASSLGPAGSETQYFGPGTRLLVL.

At least ten counts were recorded for this clonotype. The chain recombines TRBV7-8 with TRBJ1-1, with TRBD1 matching 8 bases. Germline-derived CDR1 and CDR2 are SGHVS and FQNEAQ. The length of the CDR3 is 13 residues. Unmatched junction bases numbered 6, after V lost 1 base and J lost 11 bases. This chain's CDR3 is CASSLGTGTQAFF. In nucleotides, the CDR3 is TGTGCCAGCAGCTTAGGGACAGGGACTCAGGCTTTCTTT.

V is TRBV14 and J is TRBJ2-7, with D tentatively TRBD2 (6 bases). V was trimmed by 2 bases and J by 1 base, leaving 12 bases between them. This CDR3 spans 15 amino acids. Germline V lookup: CDR1 SGHDN, CDR2 FVKESK. CDR3 loop: CASSQRRGRSYEQYF. CDR3 bases: TGTGCCAGCAGCCAACGGCGGGGACGGTCCTACGAGCAGTACTTC. The full variable domain, in which reference TRBV14 and TRBJ2-7 provide the parts outside the CDR3, is EAGVTQFPSHSVIEKGQTVTLRCDPISGHDNLYWYRRVMGKEIKFLLHFVKESKQDESGMPNNRFLAERTGGTYSTLKVQPAELEDSGVYFCASSQRRGRSYEQYFGPGTRLTVT.

The CDR3 region is CASSLEDRGGGTEAFF. As DNA, the CDR3 is TGTGCCAGCAGTTTAGAGGACAGGGGAGGCGGCACTGAAGCTTTCTTT. This chain links TRBV12-3 or TRBV12-4 with TRBJ1-1; 9 bases map to TRBD1. The ends lost 1 base at V and 4 bases at J; junction bases unmatched: 7. The CDR3 consists of 16 residues.